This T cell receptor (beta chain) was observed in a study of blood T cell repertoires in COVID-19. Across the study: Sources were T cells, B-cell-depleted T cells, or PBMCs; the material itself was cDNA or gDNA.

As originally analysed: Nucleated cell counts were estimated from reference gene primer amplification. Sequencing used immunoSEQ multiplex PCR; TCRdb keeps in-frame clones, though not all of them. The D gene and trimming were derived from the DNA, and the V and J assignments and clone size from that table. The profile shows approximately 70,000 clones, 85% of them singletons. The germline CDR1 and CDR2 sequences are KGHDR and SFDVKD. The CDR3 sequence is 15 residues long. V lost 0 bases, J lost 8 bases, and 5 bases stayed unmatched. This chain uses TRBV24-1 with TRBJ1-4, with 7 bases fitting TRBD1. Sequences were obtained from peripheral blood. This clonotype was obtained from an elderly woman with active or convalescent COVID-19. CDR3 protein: CATSDLRRGNEKLFF. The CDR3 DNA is TGTGCCACCAGTGATTTGCGCAGGGGGAACGAAAAACTGTTTTTT.